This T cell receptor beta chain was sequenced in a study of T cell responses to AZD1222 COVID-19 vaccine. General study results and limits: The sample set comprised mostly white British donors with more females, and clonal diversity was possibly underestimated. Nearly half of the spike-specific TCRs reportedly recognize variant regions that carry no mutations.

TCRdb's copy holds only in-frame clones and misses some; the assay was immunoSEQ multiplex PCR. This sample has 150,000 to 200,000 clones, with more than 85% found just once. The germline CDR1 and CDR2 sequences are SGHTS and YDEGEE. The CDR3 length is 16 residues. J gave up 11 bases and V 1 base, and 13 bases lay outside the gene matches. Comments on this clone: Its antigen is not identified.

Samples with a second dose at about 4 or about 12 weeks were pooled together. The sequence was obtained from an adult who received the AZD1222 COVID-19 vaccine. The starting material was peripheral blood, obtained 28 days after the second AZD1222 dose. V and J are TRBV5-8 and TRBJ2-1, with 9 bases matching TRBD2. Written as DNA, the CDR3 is TGTGCCAGCAGCTTGAGGGTAGCGGGGGCCCCCAGTAAGCAGTTCTTC. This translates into CASSLRVAGAPSKQFF.